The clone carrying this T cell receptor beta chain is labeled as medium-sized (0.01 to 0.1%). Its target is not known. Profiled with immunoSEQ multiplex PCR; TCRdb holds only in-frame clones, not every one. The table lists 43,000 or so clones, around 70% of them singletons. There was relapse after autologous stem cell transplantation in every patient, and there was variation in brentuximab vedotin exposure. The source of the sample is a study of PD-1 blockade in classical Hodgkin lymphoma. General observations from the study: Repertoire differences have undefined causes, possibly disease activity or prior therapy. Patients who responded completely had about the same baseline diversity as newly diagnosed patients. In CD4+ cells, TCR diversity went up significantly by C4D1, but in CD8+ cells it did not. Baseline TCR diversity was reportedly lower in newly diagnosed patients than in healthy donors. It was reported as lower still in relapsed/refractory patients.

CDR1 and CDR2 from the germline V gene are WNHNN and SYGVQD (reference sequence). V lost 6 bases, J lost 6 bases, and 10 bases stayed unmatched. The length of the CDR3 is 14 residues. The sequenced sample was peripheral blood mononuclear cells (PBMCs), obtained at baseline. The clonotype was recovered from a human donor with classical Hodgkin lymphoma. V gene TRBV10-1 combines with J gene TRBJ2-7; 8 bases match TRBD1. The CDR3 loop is CASSSDRVGVEQYF. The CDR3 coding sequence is TGCGCCAGCAGCTCGGACAGGGTTGGAGTCGAGCAGTACTTC.